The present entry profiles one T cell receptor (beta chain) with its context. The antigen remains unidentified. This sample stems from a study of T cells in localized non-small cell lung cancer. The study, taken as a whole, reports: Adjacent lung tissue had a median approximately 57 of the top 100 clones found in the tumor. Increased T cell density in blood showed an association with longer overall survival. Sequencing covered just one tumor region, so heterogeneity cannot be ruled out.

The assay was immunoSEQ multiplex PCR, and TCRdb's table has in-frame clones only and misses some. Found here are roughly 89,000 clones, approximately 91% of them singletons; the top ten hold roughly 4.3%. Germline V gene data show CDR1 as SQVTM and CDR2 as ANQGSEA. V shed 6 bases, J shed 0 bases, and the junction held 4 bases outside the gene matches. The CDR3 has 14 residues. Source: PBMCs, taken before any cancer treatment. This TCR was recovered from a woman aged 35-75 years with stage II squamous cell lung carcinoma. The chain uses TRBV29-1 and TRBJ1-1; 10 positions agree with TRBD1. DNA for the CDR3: TGCAGCGTCAGGACAGGGGGTATGAACACTGAAGCTTTCTTT. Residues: CSVRTGGMNTEAFF. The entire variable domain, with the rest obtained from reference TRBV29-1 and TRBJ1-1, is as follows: SAVISQKPSRDICQRGTSLTIQCQVDSQVTMMFWYRQQPGQSLTLIATANQGSEATYESGFVIDKFPISRPNLTFSTLTVSNMSPEDSSIYLCSVRTGGMNTEAFFGQGTRLTVV.